The 24 T cell receptor beta chains reported below all come from one sample, sequenced in a study of control samples from healthy donors and cancer patients. This table comes from immunoSEQ multiplex PCR, and its TCRdb copy is limited to in-frame clones, with some not included. The profile shows around 140,000 clones, about 91% of them singletons. What was sequenced was blood. The source of these receptors is a man between 25 and 39 years old in good health.

V is TRBV19 and J is TRBJ1-2, with D unresolved. Germline V gene lookup returns CDR1 LNHDA and CDR2 SQIVND (reference sequence). Deletions cut 5 bases from V and 13 bases from J, with 17 bases between. The CDR3 length is 12 residues. DNA of the CDR3: TGTGCCAGTAGTGTCGGCGCCACAGAGTGCACCTTC. Its protein product is CASSVGATECTF.

V usage is TRBV18 and J usage is TRBJ1-3; D call uncertain. Trimming cost V 7 bases and J 1 base, with 8 bases left between them. Per germline, CDR1 KGHSH and CDR2 LQKENI. CDR3 length: 13 amino acids. The CDR3, as DNA: TGTGCCAGCTTAACGGCATCTGGAAACACCATATATTTT. It codes for CASLTASGNTIYF.

The V and J genes are TRBV30 and TRBJ2-1, with D uncertain. The CDR3 has 11 residues. Trimming cost V 4 bases and J 4 bases, with 5 bases left between them. The germline V gene encodes CDR1 GTSNPN and CDR2 SVGIG (reference sequence). CDR3 region: CAWIQYNEQFF. The CDR3 nucleotides are TGTGCCTGGATCCAGTACAATGAGCAGTTCTTC.

In this sample, this clone turned up a few times. This sample includes further DNA sequences coding for the same CDR3. CDR3 region: CASSVNTGELFF. DNA of the CDR3: TGTGCCAGCAGCGTTAACACCGGGGAGCTGTTTTTT. J is TRBJ2-2 and V is TRBV9; no clear D. Germline CDR1 and CDR2: SGDLS and YYNGEE. Trimming pared 2 bases from V and 2 bases from J, leaving 1 base between. The CDR3 length is 12 residues.

The rearrangement uses TRBV6-5 and TRBJ1-1, with D possibly matching TRBD1 (5 bases). From germline, CDR1 is MNHEY and CDR2 SVGAGI. The CDR3 extends over 16 amino acids. V lost 0 bases and J 3 bases, leaving 14 bases between the germline ends. The CDR3 sequence: CASSYSIGGGYTEAFF. CDR3 nucleotides: TGTGCCAGCAGTTACTCGATTGGGGGGGGGTACACTGAAGCTTTCTTT.

This chain links TRBV6-5 with TRBJ2-7, with no clear D. Trimming removed 7 bases from V and 3 bases from J, with 16 bases in between. Germline V gives CDR1 MNHEY, CDR2 SVGAGI. The CDR3 totals 14 residues. Here the CDR3 DNA reads TGTGCCAGCATCCTTCGGGCTGATTTCTACGAGCAGTACTTC. Translated: CASILRADFYEQYF.

The chain uses TRBV6-5 and TRBJ1-6; TRBD1 is a possible D gene (5 bases). This CDR3 is 14 amino acids long. V dropped 8 bases and J dropped 9 bases, with 17 bases sitting between them. Germline V gene lookup returns CDR1 MNHEY and CDR2 SVGAGI. The CDR3 loop reads CASHQQGPTSPLHF. Here the CDR3 DNA reads TGTGCCAGCCACCAGCAGGGACCAACTTCACCCCTCCACTTT.

The V gene is TRBV19, the J gene TRBJ1-2; 10 nucleotides match TRBD1. Germline values: CDR1 LNHDA, CDR2 SQIVND (reference sequence). The CDR3 is made up of 13 amino acids. V lost 10 bases and J lost 3; bases outside the gene matches: 5. CDR3 region: CATGTGEDYGYTF. The CDR3 DNA sequence: TGTGCCACTGGGACAGGGGAGGACTATGGCTACACCTTC.

This chain joins TRBV6-5 and TRBJ2-2, with D possibly called TRBD1 or TRBD2 (5 bases each). V lost 4 bases and J 6 bases, leaving 18 bases between the germline ends. Germline loops: CDR1 MNHEY, CDR2 SVGAGI. This CDR3 has 16 residues. The CDR3 loop reads CASSFPRDGDPGELFF. For the CDR3, the DNA is TGTGCCAGCAGTTTCCCCAGGGATGGGGACCCCGGGGAGCTGTTTTTT.

The V and J genes are TRBV3-1 (or the pseudogene TRBV3-2) and TRBJ2-1; no firm D call. Germline V gives CDR1 LGHDT, CDR2 YNNKEL (reference sequence). V shed 0 bases and J shed 6 bases, with 12 bases lying between them. This CDR3 region has 15 residues. The CDR3 reads CASSQDIGLTNEQFF. The CDR3 region has the DNA TGTGCCAGCAGCCAAGATATAGGATTGACCAATGAGCAGTTCTTC.

This clone was counted a few times. The chain carries TRBV2 and TRBJ1-1, with no clear D. The CDR3 covers 10 residues. Trimming stripped 8 bases from V and 7 bases from J, with 8 bases between. CDR1 is SNHLY, CDR2 FYNNEI, per germline. CDR3 in DNA: TGTGCCAGCCGGATGGGTGAAGCTTTCTTT. This sequence encodes CASRMGEAFF.

This clone was counted a few times. This rearrangement joins TRBV19 to TRBJ1-3; D is ambiguous. V dropped 5 bases and J dropped 1 base, with 6 bases sitting between them. This CDR3 has 13 residues. CDR1 and CDR2 (germline): LNHDA, SQIVND (reference sequence). CDR3: CASSEKSGNTIYF. Written as DNA, the CDR3 is TGTGCCAGTAGTGAGAAGTCTGGAAACACCATATATTTT.

V gene TRBV12-5 combines with J gene TRBJ1-5; maybe TRBD1 (5 bases). The CDR3 loop spans 14 amino acids. Trimming cost V 6 bases and J 3 bases, with 12 bases left between them. Germline lookup yields CDR1 LGHNT and CDR2 FRNRAP. Written as DNA, the CDR3 is TGTGCTAGTGGCAACCGGGACGTCAATCAGCCCCAGCATTTT. This sequence encodes CASGNRDVNQPQHF.

This clone was recorded once. The chain uses TRBV7-2 and TRBJ1-5; the match to TRBD1 covers 7 bases. The germline gives CDR1 SGHTA, CDR2 FQGNSA. The CDR3 totals 15 residues. V shed 1 base, J shed 1 base, and the junction held 1 base outside the gene matches. CDR3 nucleotide sequence: TGTGCCAGCAGCTTAGGGGGACAGAGCAATCAGCCCCAGCATTTT. It yields the protein CASSLGGQSNQPQHF.

V gene TRBV11-2 combines with J gene TRBJ1-2; D unclear. V dropped 5 bases and J dropped 7 bases, with 11 bases sitting between them. This CDR3 is 12 amino acids long. Germline loops: CDR1 SGHAT, CDR2 FQNNGV. The DNA for the CDR3 is TGTGCCAGCAGCCCTCCCGGGTTTGGCTACACCTTC. Encoded protein: CASSPPGFGYTF.

The chain recombines TRBV13 with TRBJ1-2; no reliable D call. CDR3 length: 13 residues. CDR1 and CDR2 (germline): PRHDT, FYEKMQ (reference sequence). V was pared by 2 bases and J by 0 bases, with 4 bases between. CDR3: CASSLLSNYGYTF. CDR3 DNA: TGTGCCAGCAGCTTACTTTCTAACTATGGCTACACCTTC.

The chain has TRBV6-4 and TRBJ1-2; D possibly corresponds to TRBD1 (6 bases). There are 17 residues in the CDR3. V lost 0 bases and J lost 2, with 16 bases in between. Germline loops: CDR1 MRHNA, CDR2 SNTAGT. CDR3 sequence: CASSDSIGNRDNYGYTF. CDR3 in DNA: TGTGCCAGCAGTGACTCGATAGGAAACAGGGACAACTATGGCTACACCTTC.

The CDR3 sequence is CSVIQRGGNTGELFF. In nucleotides, the CDR3 is TGCAGCGTTATCCAACGGGGGGGGAACACCGGGGAGCTGTTTTTT. The V gene is TRBV29-1, the J gene TRBJ2-2, with 8 bases fitting TRBD2. Germline V CDR1 and CDR2: SQVTM, ANQGSEA. The CDR3 totals 15 residues. The J segment lost 1 base and the V segment lost 5 bases, leaving 6 bases of the junction unmatched.

The rearrangement links TRBV7-3 to TRBJ1-1, with D possibly matching TRBD1 (5 bases). The germline V gene encodes CDR1 SGHTA and CDR2 FQGTGA. The germline V and J ends were trimmed by 6 bases and 3 bases, with 17 bases remaining between them. The CDR3 runs to 15 residues. This CDR3 is CASRFEAMGDTEAFF. CDR3 in DNA: TGTGCCAGCAGGTTCGAGGCGATGGGGGACACTGAAGCTTTCTTT.

Regarding this clone: Other DNA sequences of this sample code for an identical CDR3. The V and J genes are TRBV5-1 and TRBJ2-3, with D perhaps matching TRBD2 (5 bases). This CDR3 comprises 14 residues. V lost 0 bases and J 2 bases, leaving 7 bases between the germline ends. Germline CDR1 and CDR2: SGHRS and YFSETQ. CDR3 region: CASSLVGVTDTQYF. CDR3 in DNA: TGCGCCAGCAGCTTGGTCGGGGTCACAGATACGCAGTATTTT.

The J gene is TRBJ2-4, the V gene TRBV19; D remains ambiguous. The CDR3 spans 16 residues. V dropped 5 bases and J dropped 6 bases, with 20 bases sitting between them. CDR1 LNHDA and CDR2 SQIVND come from the germline V gene (reference sequence). The CDR3 DNA reads TGTGCCAGTAGTCGCGGACCAGGTTCGGGCTCAAACATTCAGTACTTC. Amino acid sequence: CASSRGPGSGSNIQYF.

V usage is TRBV9 and J usage is TRBJ1-3, with a possible D match to TRBD1 (5 bases). CDR3 length: 17 residues. The V end lost 0 bases, the J end lost 0 bases, and 13 bases lay between the germline ends. Germline CDR1 and CDR2: SGDLS and YYNGEE. Written as DNA, the CDR3 is TGTGCCAGCAGCGTAGGAGGGACTCCCTTCTCTGGAAACACCATATATTTT. As protein: CASSVGGTPFSGNTIYF.

The chain recombines TRBV5-1 with TRBJ1-1, with D perhaps matching TRBD1 (6 bases). The CDR3 sequence is 14 residues long. Germline CDR1 reads SGHRS; CDR2 reads YFSETQ. The ends were cut back, 4 bases at V and 0 bases at J, with 10 bases in the middle. This CDR3 is CASSQRQVNTEAFF. DNA for the CDR3: TGCGCCAGCAGCCAGCGACAGGTGAACACTGAAGCTTTCTTT.

The chain couples TRBV9 to TRBJ2-1; D perhaps matches TRBD1 (5 bases). V dropped 3 bases and J dropped 10 bases, with 11 bases sitting between them. Germline CDR1 reads SGDLS; CDR2 reads YYNGEE. The CDR3 loop spans 12 amino acids. CDR3 residues: CASSARVYEQFF. The DNA for the CDR3 is TGTGCCAGCAGCGCCAGGGTATACGAGCAGTTCTTC.